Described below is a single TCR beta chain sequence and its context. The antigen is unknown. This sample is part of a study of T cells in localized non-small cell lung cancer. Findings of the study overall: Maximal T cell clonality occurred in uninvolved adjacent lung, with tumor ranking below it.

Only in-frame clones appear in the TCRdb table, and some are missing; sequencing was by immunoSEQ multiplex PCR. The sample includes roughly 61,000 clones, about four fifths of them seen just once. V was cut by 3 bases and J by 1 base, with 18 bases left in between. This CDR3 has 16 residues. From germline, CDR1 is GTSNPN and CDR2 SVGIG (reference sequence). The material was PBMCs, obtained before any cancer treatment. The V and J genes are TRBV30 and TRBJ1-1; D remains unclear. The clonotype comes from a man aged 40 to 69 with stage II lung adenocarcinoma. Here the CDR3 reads CAWSPRYQVTNTEAFF. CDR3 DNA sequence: TGTGCCTGGAGCCCTCGTTATCAAGTTACGAACACTGAAGCTTTCTTT.